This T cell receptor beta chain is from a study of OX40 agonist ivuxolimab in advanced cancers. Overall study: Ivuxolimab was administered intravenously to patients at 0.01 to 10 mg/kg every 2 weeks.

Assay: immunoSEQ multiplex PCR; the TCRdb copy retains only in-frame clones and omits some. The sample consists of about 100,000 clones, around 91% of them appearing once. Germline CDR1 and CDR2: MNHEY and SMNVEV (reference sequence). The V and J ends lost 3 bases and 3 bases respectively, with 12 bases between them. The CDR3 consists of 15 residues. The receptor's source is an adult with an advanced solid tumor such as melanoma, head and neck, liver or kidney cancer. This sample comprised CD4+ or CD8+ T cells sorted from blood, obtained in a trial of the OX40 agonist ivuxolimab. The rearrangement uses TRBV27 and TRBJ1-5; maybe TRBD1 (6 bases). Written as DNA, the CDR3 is TGTGCCAGCAGTTTGTCAGGGGCCAACAATCAGCCCCAGCATTTT. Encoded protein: CASSLSGANNQPQHF.